These T cell receptor beta chains were read from a single sample in a study of T-cell reconstitution after alpha-beta-depleted transplantation in children. TCRdb ran MiXCR on the PCR reads and lists one entry per CDR3 protein. The profile shows approximately 520,000 distinct CDR3 sequences, around 10% of them singletons. The sequencing used PBMCs, mostly from graft donor cells, collected 180 days after TCRalphabeta/CD19-depleted stem cell transplant. The source of these receptors is a female patient aged 2-15 years who had a stem cell transplant for aplastic anemia, so the T cells may come from the graft donor. The CDR3 runs from the conserved cysteine through the conserved F or W. D genes are given only for firm matches. Not all rows give a size; the values are once, few, many and, for expanded clones, a class.

clone_size	v_call	j_call	d_call	cdr3_aa	cdr3_nt
-	TRBV27	TRBJ2-1	-	CASSSYDRYRTRYLTYNEQFF	TGTGCCAGCAGTTCGTATGACCGTTACCGAACTCGTTATCTCACCTACAATGAGCAGTTCTTC
few	TRBV5-1	TRBJ2-7	TRBD1	CASSLTGTGPSYEQYF	TGCGCCAGCAGCCTCACCGGGACAGGTCCCTCCTACGAGCAGTACTTC
few	TRBV28	TRBJ2-1	TRBD2	CASVVGRTYNEQFF	TGTGCCAGCGTGGTCGGGAGGACTTACAATGAGCAGTTCTTC
-	TRBV28	TRBJ2-7	TRBD2	CASSLPASGSVHEQYF	TGTGCCAGCAGTTTGCCCGCTAGCGGGAGCGTCCACGAGCAGTACTTC
-	TRBV7-2	TRBJ1-6	-	CASSLGGYSYNSPLHF	TGTGCCAGCAGCTTAGGGGGCTACTCCTATAATTCACCCCTCCACTTT
-	TRBV5-1	TRBJ2-5	TRBD2	CASSWRTGGVQETQYF	TGCGCCAGCAGCTGGAGGACCGGGGGGGTGCAAGAGACCCAGTACTTC
many	TRBV28	TRBJ2-1	TRBD2	CASSPLAGAGEQFF	TGTGCCAGCAGTCCTCTAGCGGGAGCTGGTGAGCAGTTCTTC
-	TRBV9	TRBJ2-1	-	CASSVDRHNEQFF	TGTGCCAGCAGCGTGGACCGTCACAATGAGCAGTTCTTC
-	TRBV12-3/TRBV12-4	TRBJ2-1	-	CASSLTGLNEQFF	TGTGCCAGCAGTTTAACGGGGCTCAATGAGCAGTTCTTC
few	TRBV4-1	TRBJ2-1	TRBD2	CASSQLETSGRLSYNEQFF	TGCGCCAGCAGCCAATTAGAGACTAGCGGGAGGTTATCCTACAATGAGCAGTTCTTC
-	TRBV5-1	TRBJ2-1	TRBD2	CASSWALASGGGNEQFF	TGCGCCAGCAGCTGGGCTCTCGCTAGCGGGGGCGGAAATGAGCAGTTCTTC
-	TRBV10-3	TRBJ2-7	-	CAISESVWDYEQYF	TGTGCCATCAGTGAGTCGGTCTGGGACTACGAGCAGTACTTC
few	TRBV7-8	TRBJ2-2	TRBD1	CASSPDRGEELFF	TGTGCCAGCAGCCCCGACAGGGGGGAGGAGCTGTTTTTT